A selection of T cell receptor beta chains follows, all from one sample in a study of blood T cells in healthy people across ages. In TCRdb, the 5' RACE reads were re-called with MiXCR into one record per CDR3 protein. The sample includes about 1.4 million distinct CDR3 sequences, approximately 59% of them seen just once. The source material was blood. The origin of the receptors is a man younger than 35 in good health. CDR3s include the opening cysteine and the closing phenylalanine or tryptophan. The D gene is left open where the match is weak. The size field is filled for only some rows; it gives once, few, many or a size class.

j_gene,d_gene,abundance,v_gene,CDR3nt,CDR3aa
TRBJ2-1,NA,once,TRBV11-2,TGTGCCAGCAGTGGACACTACGTCTATGAGCAGTTCTTC,CASSGHYVYEQFF
TRBJ1-1,NA,NA,TRBV28,TGTGCCAGCAGATCAATATCAGAGTTTGAAGCTTTCTTT,CASRSISEFEAFF
TRBJ2-1,TRBD2,NA,TRBV15,TGTGCCACCAGCAGAGCGCTAGCGGCCTACAATGAGCAGTTCTTC,CATSRALAAYNEQFF
TRBJ2-4,TRBD1,NA,TRBV7-2,TGTGCCAGCAGCTTAGGACAGGGGAGGGCCAAAAACATTCAGTACTTC,CASSLGQGRAKNIQYF
TRBJ2-1,NA,NA,TRBV28,TGTGCCAGCAGTTCCGTGGCCCTCATGGACAATGAGCAGTTCTTC,CASSSVALMDNEQFF
TRBJ1-1,NA,NA,TRBV14,TGTGCCAGCAGCCAAGATAAGCCAAACACTGAAGCTTTCTTT,CASSQDKPNTEAFF
TRBJ1-4,TRBD1,NA,TRBV5-1,TGCGCCAGCAGCTTCTCACAGGGGACTGGAGAAAAACTGTTTTTT,CASSFSQGTGEKLFF
TRBJ2-3,NA,NA,TRBV4-2,TGTGCCAGCCAAGATGACCCGGCGGGCACAGATACGCAGTATTTT,CASQDDPAGTDTQYF
TRBJ1-6,TRBD1,NA,TRBV25-1,TGTGCCAGCAGTGAATACCGGGACAGGGTTTCACCCCTCCACTTT,CASSEYRDRVSPLHF
TRBJ1-2,NA,NA,TRBV27,TGTGCCACTTCGCCCATGTCGGCGCAAGGCTACACCTTC,CATSPMSAQGYTF
TRBJ2-7,NA,NA,TRBV29-1,TGCAGCGTTGAAGAACCAGGGTACCCTGCCTACGAGCAGTACTTC,CSVEEPGYPAYEQYF